The clone carrying this T cell receptor (beta chain) was recorded at least ten times. Its antigen is unidentified. Each cDNA held unique molecular identifiers, and template switching gave it a universal primer site. TCRdb itself ran the 5' RACE reads through MiXCR, one entry per CDR3 protein. Of 150,000 or so distinct CDR3 sequences listed, roughly 3.2% were seen once; the top ten hold 7.5% to 8.5%. This CDR3 has 14 amino acids. V was trimmed by 5 bases and J by 3 bases, leaving 17 bases between them. The V gene's germline CDR1 is DFQATT and CDR2 SNEGSKA (reference sequence). This sample stems from a study of identical twins. Study-level points and caveats: Not following the same donors, the study drew its conclusions from cross-sectional statistical analysis.

This chain connects TRBV20-1 to TRBJ2-7, with a weak D call TRBD2 (5 bases). The TCR sequence derives from a man younger than 35 in good health. Sequencing was performed on memory T cells sorted from blood. Here the CDR3 reads CSAGFRAGHYEQYF. The CDR3 bases are TGCAGTGCTGGATTTCGGGCGGGCCACTACGAGCAGTACTTC.